The entry that follows covers one T cell receptor (beta chain) sequence. The CDR3 has 14 amino acids. Germline loops: CDR1 ENHRY, CDR2 SYGVKD. V gave up 3 bases and J gave up 10 bases, with 15 bases separating them. The repertoire was sequenced with immunoSEQ multiplex PCR; TCRdb's copy has only in-frame clones and lacks some. The table records roughly 100,000 clones, around 80% of them present only once. This record belongs to a study of blood T cell repertoires in COVID-19. The V gene is TRBV10-3, the J gene TRBJ1-4; D perhaps matches TRBD1 (6 bases). Sequencing was carried out using peripheral blood. This clonotype was obtained from a woman in her sixties or seventies with acute or convalescent COVID-19. The CDR3 nucleotides are TGTGCCATCAGTGATTTGGGGGCGCAGGCAAAACTGTTTTTT. This sequence encodes CAISDLGAQAKLFF.